One sample yielded the 24 T cell receptor beta chains listed below, sequenced in a study of tumor-infiltrating lymphocytes in primary liver carcinoma. The authors took blood RNA from unsorted whole blood and also extracted germline DNA. The authors made TCR beta cDNA from roughly 480 ng total RNA with a constant-region primer. Investigators got TCR beta libraries out of three nested multiplex PCR rounds, done with slightly modified ARM-PCR. Researchers ran the first two PCR rounds for ten to eleven cycles each with TRBV1-TRBV30 forward primers and a C-beta reverse primer. TCRdb itself ran the multiplex PCR reads through MiXCR, one entry per CDR3 protein. The sample lists under 200,000 distinct CDR3 sequences, less than 70% seen once, with approximately 6.6% in the top ten. Sequenced input: peripheral blood. The receptor set was obtained from a woman aged 60-70 years with primary liver carcinoma and hepatitis B virus infection.

With regard to this clonotype: The missing conserved phenylalanine or tryptophan at the end of this CDR3 makes a read error likely. V and J are TRBV11-2 and TRBJ2-7; TRBD1 agrees at 8 bases. The CDR3 runs to 18 residues. Germline CDR1 reads SGHAT; CDR2 reads FQNNGV. J was trimmed by 3 bases and V by 9 bases; bases with no gene match: 22. The CDR3 DNA follows: TGTGCCAGTAGCCCCATTCGGAGGCAGCGTACAGGGGGCTACGAGCAGTACCTC. It yields the protein CASSPIRRQRTGGYEQYL.

The rearrangement links TRBV7-9 to TRBJ1-3; TRBD1 is a possible D gene (6 bases). Germline V lookup: CDR1 SEHNR, CDR2 FQNEAQ (reference sequence). This CDR3 spans 16 amino acids. V lost 9 bases and J 0 bases, leaving 18 bases between the germline ends. The CDR3 bases are TGTGCCAGTAGCATGGGGACATTGAGCTCTGGAAACACCATATATTTT. Translating it yields CASSMGTLSSGNTIYF.

About this clonotype itself: As the CDR3 is not closed by the conserved phenylalanine or tryptophan, this likely results from a read error. This chain joins TRBV5-4 and TRBJ1-2, with 9 bases matching TRBD1. This CDR3 comprises 14 residues. V shed 3 bases, J shed 4 bases, and the junction held 4 bases outside the gene matches. Germline V gene data show CDR1 as SGHNT and CDR2 as YYREEE (reference sequence). The CDR3 here is CASSSDRGGYGYTL. The CDR3 nucleotides are TGTGCCAGCAGCTCGGACAGGGGAGGCTATGGCTACACCTTA.

This clonotype was observed a few times. The chain recombines TRBV23-1 with TRBJ1-5; TRBD1 agrees at 8 bases. TRBV23-1 is an open reading frame whose function is uncertain. V shed 0 bases and J 9 bases; nucleotides not matched to a gene: 10. This CDR3 comprises 16 residues. CDR3 sequence: CASSQSQGALGWPQHF. CDR3 DNA: TGCGCCAGCAGTCAATCTCAGGGGGCCTTAGGGTGGCCCCAGCATTTT.

Comments on this clonotype: A much larger clone differs by one base, so this may be a read error. The J gene is TRBJ2-7, the V gene TRBV10-3; 7 positions agree with TRBD2. CDR3 length: 15 amino acids. Germline-derived CDR1 and CDR2 are ENHRY and SYGVKD. The CDR3 here is CAINESGGGSYEQYF. Written as DNA, the CDR3 is TGTGCCATCAATGAGTCGGGGGGAGGGAGCTACGAGCAGTACTTC.

A few counts support this clonotype. The chain recombines TRBV6-4 with TRBJ2-1; TRBD2 aligns across 10 bases. Germline lookup yields CDR1 MRHNA and CDR2 SNTAGT. The J segment lost 7 bases and the V segment lost 5 bases, leaving 8 bases of the junction unmatched. The CDR3 totals 15 residues. The CDR3 DNA reads as TGTGCCAGCAGTCGCCTAGCGGGAGAATCGAATGAGCAGTTCTTC. Its translation: CASSRLAGESNEQFF.

Worth noting for this clonotype: Relative to the germline gene, one junction end is altered; a read error may explain this. The CDR3 DNA is TGTGTCAGCGGGACCGGGGGCTATGGCTACACCTTC. Its protein product is CVSGTGGYGYTF. The chain employs TRBV6-6 and TRBJ1-2, with a possible D match to TRBD1 (5 bases). CDR1 is MNHNY and CDR2 is SVGAGI in the germline V gene (reference sequence). The CDR3 runs to 12 residues.

Points on this clonotype: An end of the junction differs from the germline gene, which may be a read error. The chain is built from TRBV11-2 and TRBJ2-3; 7 positions agree with TRBD2. The CDR3 covers 14 residues. CDR1 SGHAT and CDR2 FQNNGV come from the germline V gene. The CDR3 region is CVSSLIAGSDTQYF. In DNA, the CDR3 is TGTGTCAGCAGCTTAATAGCGGGCTCAGATACGCAGTATTTT.

The rearrangement joins TRBV29-1 to TRBJ1-1; D gene ambiguous. The V gene's germline CDR1 is SQVTM and CDR2 ANQGSEA. The CDR3 totals 11 residues. Deletions cut 7 bases from V and 3 bases from J, with 9 bases between. CDR3 coding DNA: TGCAGCGCTGACTCGTACACTGAAGCTTTCTTT. Translation gives CSADSYTEAFF.

The gene calls are TRBV6-1 and TRBJ1-1; D is unclear. Trimming took off 10 bases at V and 6 bases at J, with 21 bases between the two ends. The germline V gene has CDR1 MNHNS and CDR2 SASEGT. There are 14 residues in the CDR3. CDR3 sequence: CANKGTLWYAEAFF. The CDR3 bases are TGTGCCAACAAGGGTACTCTATGGTACGCTGAAGCTTTCTTT.

This clonotype was seen only a few times. The genes are TRBV5-6 and TRBJ2-5, with 11 nucleotides matching TRBD2. The CDR3 runs 16 residues. Per germline, CDR1 SGHDT and CDR2 YYEEEE. The V gene end was trimmed by 4 bases and the J gene end by 3 bases; junction bases not matched to a gene: 8. The CDR3 nucleotides read TGTGCCAGCAGCCCAACTAGCGGGAGTGTGGAAGAGACCCAGTACTTC. Translating it yields CASSPTSGSVEETQYF. The complete variable domain, with remaining parts taken from reference TRBV5-6 and TRBJ2-5, reads DAGVTQSPTHLIKTRGQQVTLRCSPKSGHDTVSWYQQALGQGPQFIFQYYEEEERQRGNFPDRFSGHQFPNYSSELNVNALLLGDSALYLCASSPTSGSVEETQYFGPGTRLLVL.

The chain has TRBV11-2 and TRBJ2-3, with D possibly matching TRBD2 (5 bases). V shed 7 bases and J shed 5 bases, with 13 bases lying between them. This CDR3 has 13 amino acids. The germline V gene encodes CDR1 SGHAT and CDR2 FQNNGV. For the CDR3, the DNA is TGTGCCAGCAACTTGGATCGGGGAGATACGCAGTATTTT. Its protein product is CASNLDRGDTQYF.

As concerns this clonotype: Its ends do not fully match the called genes, so a read error is possible. The chain recombines TRBV19 with TRBJ1-5; a weak D match, TRBD1 (6 bases). The length of the CDR3 is 14 residues. Germline V gene data show CDR1 as LNHDA and CDR2 as SQIVND (reference sequence). The CDR3 sequence: CASRTAGLSQPQHF. The CDR3 DNA follows: TGTGCTAGTAGGACAGCCGGTTTGAGTCAGCCCCAGCATTTT.

This clonotype was seen only a few times. One end of the junction fails to match germline, which may point to a read error. V usage is TRBV7-9 and J usage is TRBJ2-2; D is unresolved. CDR3 length: 13 residues. Germline-derived CDR1 and CDR2 are SEHNR and FQNEAQ (reference sequence). CDR3 sequence (DNA): TGTGCCAGCAGTCAGCAGAACATCGGGGAGCTGTTTTTT. This translates into CASSQQNIGELFF.

A word on this clonotype: An end of the junction differs from the germline gene, which may be a read error. The rearrangement uses TRBV12-3 or TRBV12-4 and TRBJ1-1, with a tentative D call TRBD1 (6 bases). The CDR3 is 17 amino acids. CDR3 nucleotides: TGTGCCAAACTTCCCAAGGGGGAGGGTCTGAGGACTACTGAAGCCTTCTTT. Amino acid sequence: CAKLPKGEGLRTTEAFF.

This CDR3 is CASSPRGNSYNEQFF. The CDR3 DNA sequence: TGTGCCAGCAGCCCGAGGGGAAACTCCTACAATGAGCAGTTCTTC. The rearrangement joins TRBV11-2 to TRBJ2-1, with D perhaps being TRBD1 or TRBD2 (5 bases each). The CDR3 is made up of 15 amino acids. Germline V gene data show CDR1 as SGHAT and CDR2 as FQNNGV. V shed 5 bases and J shed 0 bases, with 11 bases lying between them.

At least ten counts were recorded for this clonotype. The J gene is TRBJ2-3, the V gene TRBV4-1; either TRBD1 or TRBD2 may supply D (5 bases each). The CDR3 totals 16 residues. Germline CDR1 reads MGHRA; CDR2 reads YSYEKL. V was cut by 4 bases and J by 3 bases, with 17 bases left in between. The CDR3 here is CASSPRDRRRTDTQYF. In nucleotides, the CDR3 is TGCGCCAGCAGCCCGAGGGACCGTCGAAGAACAGATACGCAGTATTTT.

The table lists this clonotype with a count of one. V gene TRBV30 combines with J gene TRBJ2-3, with D possibly being TRBD1 (6 bases). V was cut by 0 bases and J by 10 bases, with 17 bases left in between. Germline-derived CDR1 and CDR2 are GTSNPN and SVGIG (reference sequence). This CDR3 spans 14 amino acids. Here the CDR3 reads CAWSVYREGKAQYF. The CDR3 nucleotides are TGTGCCTGGAGTGTATACAGGGAAGGTAAAGCGCAGTATTTT.

This clonotype has ten or more counts. The V call is TRBV6-5, the J call TRBJ2-2; no firm D call. Germline V gene lookup returns CDR1 MNHEY and CDR2 SVGAGI. The CDR3 totals 14 residues. V shed 2 bases and J shed 2 bases, with 6 bases lying between them. The CDR3 coding sequence is TGTGCCAGCAGTTACCCCTCTAACACCGGGGAGCTGTTTTTT. It encodes CASSYPSNTGELFF.

There are a few counts of this clonotype. The V and J genes are TRBV7-9 and TRBJ2-1, with 10 bases aligning to TRBD2. Germline V gives CDR1 SEHNR, CDR2 FQNEAQ (reference sequence). This CDR3 is built from 14 residues. J gave up 8 bases and V 2 bases, and 3 bases lay outside the gene matches. In nucleotides, the CDR3 is TGTGCCAGCAGCTTACTAGCGGGAGTAGATGAGCAGTTCTTC. Protein: CASSLLAGVDEQFF.

With respect to this clonotype: An end of the junction does not agree with germline; a read error may underlie this. V gene TRBV5-6 combines with J gene TRBJ2-7; D is possibly TRBD1 or TRBD2 (5 bases each). The CDR3 is made up of 13 amino acids. Germline CDR1 is SGHDT and CDR2 is YYEEEE. DNA for the CDR3: TGTGCCAGCAGCTCCGGGACCACAAACGAGCAGTACTTT. It encodes CASSSGTTNEQYF.

This clonotype showed up just a few times. One end of the junction does not line up with germline, which may come from a read error. The J gene is TRBJ2-1, the V gene TRBV11-2; D call uncertain. Germline V lookup: CDR1 SGHAT, CDR2 FQNNGV. The CDR3 has 13 amino acids. In nucleotides, the CDR3 is TGTGCCAGCATGGTTTTACGGGTAAATGGGCAGTTCTTC. It codes for CASMVLRVNGQFF.

In this sample, this clonotype turned up many times. The chain couples TRBV6-5 to TRBJ2-3; D remains ambiguous. V lost 5 bases and J lost 3, with 15 bases in between. Germline V gene sequence: CDR1 MNHEY, CDR2 SVGAGI. This CDR3 has 15 amino acids. The CDR3 DNA reads TGTGCCAGCAGTCCCACGATGGATCGTACAGATACGCAGTATTTT. Translating it yields CASSPTMDRTDTQYF.

With respect to this clonotype: A much larger clone is a single base away; this may be a read error. CDR3 in DNA: TGTACCAGCAGCTCAACGGACAGGGCCACGAATGAAAAACTGTTTTTT. This gives the protein CTSSSTDRATNEKLFF. V is TRBV4-2 and J is TRBJ1-4; 8 bases are a match to TRBD1. Germline CDR1 and CDR2: LGHNA and YNFKEQ. The CDR3 loop spans 16 amino acids.